A selection of T cell receptor beta chains follows, all from one sample in a study of CD8+ T cells in alopecia areata. The repertoire was sequenced with immunoSEQ multiplex PCR; TCRdb's copy has only in-frame clones and lacks some. The sample has 110,000 to 150,000 clones; roughly 62% are singletons. The starting material was CD4+ T cells sorted from blood, obtained at week 0. Every receptor here comes from a human donor with alopecia areata. Both conserved end residues are part of each CDR3. A D gene is named only where the DNA matches it firmly. Not every row has a clone size; where given, it reads once, few, many or a size class.

d_call: TRBD2; j_call: TRBJ2-3; cdr3_length: 16; v_call: TRBV4-2; clone_size: .; cdr3_nt: TGTGCCAGCAGCGCTACCGGGGGGGCATTTATAGATACGCAGTATTTT; cdr3_aa: CASSATGGAFIDTQYF
d_call: TRBD1; j_call: TRBJ2-5; cdr3_length: 15; v_call: TRBV29-1; clone_size: .; cdr3_nt: TGCAGCGTTACCAAAGTGCAGGGGGCGAGAGAGACCCAGTACTTC; cdr3_aa: CSVTKVQGARETQYF
d_call: TRBD1; j_call: TRBJ2-1; cdr3_length: 16; v_call: TRBV18; clone_size: .; cdr3_nt: TGTGCCAGCTCACCCCTACAGGGGGAGATGACCAATGAGCAGTTCTTC; cdr3_aa: CASSPLQGEMTNEQFF
d_call: .; j_call: TRBJ1-1; cdr3_length: 15; v_call: TRBV5-1; clone_size: .; cdr3_nt: TGCGCCAGCAGCGGGGCGGCAGGGAGGAACACTGAAGCTTTCTTT; cdr3_aa: CASSGAAGRNTEAFF
d_call: TRBD2; j_call: TRBJ2-3; cdr3_length: 13; v_call: TRBV10-2; clone_size: .; cdr3_nt: TGCGCCAGTAAGCGGGGGGAAACAGATACGCAGTATTTT; cdr3_aa: CASKRGETDTQYF
d_call: .; j_call: TRBJ1-2; cdr3_length: 13; v_call: TRBV29-1; clone_size: once; cdr3_nt: TGCAGCGTTGAACAGGGATTTAACTATGGCTACACCTTC; cdr3_aa: CSVEQGFNYGYTF
d_call: .; j_call: TRBJ1-5; cdr3_length: 15; v_call: TRBV19; clone_size: .; cdr3_nt: TGTGCCACCCACGGGGGAAGCTATAGCAATCAGCCCCAGCATTTT; cdr3_aa: CATHGGSYSNQPQHF
d_call: TRBD1; j_call: TRBJ1-1; cdr3_length: 13; v_call: TRBV29-1; clone_size: .; cdr3_nt: TGCAGCGGGACCAGGGGGGAGAACACTGAAGCTTTCTTT; cdr3_aa: CSGTRGENTEAFF
d_call: .; j_call: TRBJ2-3; cdr3_length: 14; v_call: TRBV6-1; clone_size: few; cdr3_nt: TGTGCCAGCACCCCGGGACGGTCTACAGATACGCAGTATTTT; cdr3_aa: CASTPGRSTDTQYF
d_call: TRBD2; j_call: TRBJ2-5; cdr3_length: 13; v_call: TRBV11-2; clone_size: .; cdr3_nt: TGTGCCAGCAGCTTTGCGGGAGAAGAGACCCAGTACTTC; cdr3_aa: CASSFAGEETQYF
d_call: .; j_call: TRBJ2-3; cdr3_length: 15; v_call: TRBV7-2; clone_size: once; cdr3_nt: TGTGCCAGCAGATCTATGTTGGGGGGCACAGATACGCAGTATTTT; cdr3_aa: CASRSMLGGTDTQYF
d_call: TRBD1; j_call: TRBJ1-1; cdr3_length: 16; v_call: TRBV5-1; clone_size: .; cdr3_nt: TGCGCCAGCAGCATGGGACAGGGGTCAATGAACACTGAAGCTTTCTTT; cdr3_aa: CASSMGQGSMNTEAFF
d_call: TRBD2; j_call: TRBJ2-5; cdr3_length: 16; v_call: TRBV6-5; clone_size: few; cdr3_nt: TGTGCCAGCAGTTACATACTAGCGGGGGATGAAGAGACCCAGTACTTC; cdr3_aa: CASSYILAGDEETQYF
d_call: TRBD1; j_call: TRBJ1-2; cdr3_length: 14; v_call: TRBV10-3; clone_size: .; cdr3_nt: TGTGCCATCCCACGGGACAGCGGGGACTATGGCTACACCTTC; cdr3_aa: CAIPRDSGDYGYTF
d_call: TRBD1; j_call: TRBJ1-4; cdr3_length: 14; v_call: TRBV6-5; clone_size: .; cdr3_nt: TGTGCCAGCAGTTACTCAGGGGGCTATGAAAAACTGTTTTTT; cdr3_aa: CASSYSGGYEKLFF
d_call: TRBD2; j_call: TRBJ2-3; cdr3_length: 15; v_call: TRBV4-1; clone_size: few; cdr3_nt: TGCGCCAGCAGCCGGACGGGACTAGCTGCAGATACGCAGTATTTT; cdr3_aa: CASSRTGLAADTQYF
d_call: TRBD1; j_call: TRBJ2-1; cdr3_length: 14; v_call: TRBV5-1; clone_size: .; cdr3_nt: TGCGCCAGTGGACCGGGACAGGGGAGGGATGAGCAGTTCTTC; cdr3_aa: CASGPGQGRDEQFF
d_call: .; j_call: TRBJ1-6; cdr3_length: 13; v_call: TRBV15; clone_size: few; cdr3_nt: TGTGCCACCAGCAGAGATTACAGGGCGCCCCTCCACTTT; cdr3_aa: CATSRDYRAPLHF
d_call: .; j_call: TRBJ2-5; cdr3_length: 14; v_call: TRBV5-1; clone_size: .; cdr3_nt: TGCGCCAGCACCACGTATAGCGCTTTCGAGACCCAGTACTTC; cdr3_aa: CASTTYSAFETQYF
d_call: .; j_call: TRBJ2-7; cdr3_length: 14; v_call: TRBV7-2; clone_size: .; cdr3_nt: TGTGCCAGCAGCTTTAGGGACGGGTCCTACGAGCAGTACTTC; cdr3_aa: CASSFRDGSYEQYF
d_call: .; j_call: TRBJ2-1; cdr3_length: 16; v_call: TRBV11-2; clone_size: few; cdr3_nt: TGTGCCAGCAGCTTAGCCGGACAGCCATACTACAATGAGCAGTTCTTC; cdr3_aa: CASSLAGQPYYNEQFF
d_call: .; j_call: TRBJ2-1; cdr3_length: 14; v_call: TRBV7-9; clone_size: .; cdr3_nt: TGTGCCAGCAGCGAACAAAGCTCCTACAATGAGCAGTTCTTC; cdr3_aa: CASSEQSSYNEQFF
d_call: .; j_call: TRBJ2-1; cdr3_length: 15; v_call: TRBV6-5; clone_size: .; cdr3_nt: TGTGCCAGCAGTTACGTCCGCGGGGGCGGCAATGAGCAGTTCTTC; cdr3_aa: CASSYVRGGGNEQFF
d_call: .; j_call: TRBJ2-7; cdr3_length: 15; v_call: TRBV9; clone_size: once; cdr3_nt: TGTGCCAGCAGCGAGGGGGGCCCGGGGTCCTACGAGCAGTACTTC; cdr3_aa: CASSEGGPGSYEQYF
d_call: .; j_call: TRBJ1-6; cdr3_length: 15; v_call: TRBV4-3; clone_size: .; cdr3_nt: TGCGCCAGCAGCCAAGGCGAGGGGTATAATTCACCCCTCCACTTT; cdr3_aa: CASSQGEGYNSPLHF
d_call: .; j_call: TRBJ2-7; cdr3_length: 13; v_call: TRBV18; clone_size: few; cdr3_nt: TGTGCCAGCTCTCCCGCAGGGGCTTACGAGCAGTACTTC; cdr3_aa: CASSPAGAYEQYF
d_call: TRBD1; j_call: TRBJ1-2; cdr3_length: 14; v_call: TRBV7-9; clone_size: .; cdr3_nt: TGTGCCAGCAGCTTAGTCGGTGCCGGGACAGCCTACACCTTC; cdr3_aa: CASSLVGAGTAYTF
d_call: .; j_call: TRBJ2-5; cdr3_length: 16; v_call: TRBV7-2; clone_size: .; cdr3_nt: TGTGCCAGCAGCTTACAGACCGGGACCGCCTGGGAGACCCAGTACTTC; cdr3_aa: CASSLQTGTAWETQYF
d_call: .; j_call: TRBJ2-7; cdr3_length: 12; v_call: TRBV30; clone_size: .; cdr3_nt: TGTGCCTGGAGTTTTCGAGTCCGCGAGCAGTACTTC; cdr3_aa: CAWSFRVREQYF
d_call: .; j_call: TRBJ1-5; cdr3_length: 15; v_call: TRBV30; clone_size: .; cdr3_nt: TGTGCCTGGAGTGAAAGGTGGACAGTAGGTCAGCCCCAGCATTTT; cdr3_aa: CAWSERWTVGQPQHF
d_call: TRBD1; j_call: TRBJ1-1; cdr3_length: 16; v_call: TRBV5-1; clone_size: .; cdr3_nt: TGCGCCAGCAGCGCGGACAGGGGAGAGGGAAACACTGAAGCTTTCTTT; cdr3_aa: CASSADRGEGNTEAFF
d_call: .; j_call: TRBJ2-5; cdr3_length: 16; v_call: TRBV5-1; clone_size: few; cdr3_nt: TGCGCCAGCAGCACAAGGGCGAATCCCCTCCAAGAGACCCAGTACTTC; cdr3_aa: CASSTRANPLQETQYF
d_call: TRBD2; j_call: TRBJ2-1; cdr3_length: 15; v_call: TRBV5-4; clone_size: once; cdr3_nt: TGTGCCAGCAGCTTGGCACTAGCGGGGGGGGAAGAGCAGTTCTTC; cdr3_aa: CASSLALAGGEEQFF
d_call: TRBD2; j_call: TRBJ2-1; cdr3_length: 11; v_call: TRBV20-1; clone_size: .; cdr3_nt: TGCAGTGCTAGCCGACTAGCAGAGCAGTTCTTC; cdr3_aa: CSASRLAEQFF
d_call: TRBD1; j_call: TRBJ1-1; cdr3_length: 15; v_call: TRBV4-3; clone_size: few; cdr3_nt: TGCGCCAGCAGCCAATATGGACAGGTTGACACTGAAGCTTTCTTT; cdr3_aa: CASSQYGQVDTEAFF
d_call: TRBD1; j_call: TRBJ1-6; cdr3_length: 14; v_call: TRBV29-1; clone_size: .; cdr3_nt: TGCAGCGTTCGACAGGGGACCCATAATTCACCCCTCCACTTT; cdr3_aa: CSVRQGTHNSPLHF
d_call: .; j_call: TRBJ2-5; cdr3_length: 13; v_call: TRBV13; clone_size: .; cdr3_nt: TGTGCCAGCAGCTCAATAGGGAGGAAGACCCAGTACTTC; cdr3_aa: CASSSIGRKTQYF
d_call: TRBD1; j_call: TRBJ2-2; cdr3_length: 16; v_call: TRBV5-1; clone_size: .; cdr3_nt: TGCGCCAGCAGCTCGGCCGGGACAGGGATCACCGGGGAGCTGTTTTTT; cdr3_aa: CASSSAGTGITGELFF
d_call: .; j_call: TRBJ1-6; cdr3_length: 15; v_call: TRBV19; clone_size: .; cdr3_nt: TGTGCCAGTAGTATGGGGGTCGTCGGTAATTCACCCCTCCACTTT; cdr3_aa: CASSMGVVGNSPLHF
d_call: .; j_call: TRBJ2-2; cdr3_length: 14; v_call: TRBV15; clone_size: .; cdr3_nt: TGTGCCACCGAGGCAGGGACGAACACCGGGGAGCTGTTTTTT; cdr3_aa: CATEAGTNTGELFF
d_call: .; j_call: TRBJ1-2; cdr3_length: 13; v_call: TRBV2; clone_size: .; cdr3_nt: TGTGCCAGCAGGCTGACGGAGGCGCGGGGCTACACCTTC; cdr3_aa: CASRLTEARGYTF